These T cell receptor beta chains were read from a single sample in a study of OX40 agonist ivuxolimab in advanced cancers. The assay was immunoSEQ multiplex PCR, and TCRdb's table has in-frame clones only and misses some. The sample has approximately 80,000 clones; around 82% are singletons. The sequenced sample was CD4+ or CD8+ T cells sorted from blood, obtained in a trial of the OX40 agonist ivuxolimab. All receptors derive from an adult with an advanced solid tumor such as melanoma, head and neck, liver or kidney cancer. CDR3s include the opening cysteine and the closing phenylalanine or tryptophan. Rows may omit the clone size; those that give it use once, few, many or a size class.

v_gene: TRBV4-3; j_gene: TRBJ1-2; abundance: NA; CDR3aa: CASSPEGTQYYGYTF
v_gene: TRBV5-6; j_gene: TRBJ2-5; abundance: NA; CDR3aa: CASSYWRALEETQYF
v_gene: TRBV7-3; j_gene: TRBJ1-1; abundance: once; CDR3aa: CASSLTPDTEAFF
v_gene: TRBV7-6; j_gene: TRBJ1-1; abundance: NA; CDR3aa: CASDRGRCTEAFF
v_gene: TRBV11-2; j_gene: TRBJ2-1; abundance: NA; CDR3aa: CASSLEIEPQFF
v_gene: TRBV19; j_gene: TRBJ2-2; abundance: NA; CDR3aa: CASSPIAFGELFF
v_gene: TRBV5-8; j_gene: TRBJ2-1; abundance: NA; CDR3aa: CASSLGRDLFF
v_gene: TRBV14; j_gene: TRBJ1-4; abundance: NA; CDR3aa: CASSQGPGTAAEKLFF
v_gene: TRBV10-3; j_gene: TRBJ1-5; abundance: NA; CDR3aa: CAISDNGDTQHF
v_gene: TRBV5-4; j_gene: TRBJ2-6; abundance: once; CDR3aa: CASSPQGPLSSGANVLTF
v_gene: TRBV9; j_gene: TRBJ2-1; abundance: NA; CDR3aa: CASSESSTSIDEQFF
v_gene: TRBV27; j_gene: TRBJ2-3; abundance: NA; CDR3aa: CASSLAASTDTQYF
v_gene: TRBV19; j_gene: TRBJ2-1; abundance: NA; CDR3aa: CASSKMSGIYNEQFF
v_gene: TRBV4-1; j_gene: TRBJ2-7; abundance: NA; CDR3aa: CASSQEGSTRVEQYF
v_gene: TRBV19; j_gene: TRBJ2-1; abundance: NA; CDR3aa: CASSKNRADEQFF
v_gene: TRBV2; j_gene: TRBJ2-3; abundance: NA; CDR3aa: CASSKNTDTQYF
v_gene: TRBV27; j_gene: TRBJ1-1; abundance: NA; CDR3aa: CASTGQGATEAFF
v_gene: TRBV7-9; j_gene: TRBJ1-1; abundance: NA; CDR3aa: CASSLGGFF
v_gene: TRBV5-1; j_gene: TRBJ2-1; abundance: NA; CDR3aa: CASSPPLGAGNNEQFF
v_gene: TRBV5-4; j_gene: TRBJ1-1; abundance: NA; CDR3aa: CASSWATQGVGTEAFF
v_gene: TRBV7-9; j_gene: TRBJ2-1; abundance: NA; CDR3aa: CASSLADGPPREQFF
v_gene: TRBV5-1; j_gene: TRBJ2-7; abundance: NA; CDR3aa: CASSRTSGYHEQYF
v_gene: TRBV11-2; j_gene: TRBJ2-1; abundance: NA; CDR3aa: CASSRQGQGAYNEQFF
v_gene: TRBV6-1; j_gene: TRBJ2-7; abundance: NA; CDR3aa: CASRVSYEQYF
v_gene: TRBV27; j_gene: TRBJ2-1; abundance: NA; CDR3aa: CASSPRGTSAPSYNEQFF
v_gene: TRBV2; j_gene: TRBJ2-4; abundance: NA; CDR3aa: CASSGGPEGNIQYF
v_gene: TRBV6-5; j_gene: TRBJ1-4; abundance: NA; CDR3aa: CASSRVWPGEKLFF
v_gene: TRBV15; j_gene: TRBJ2-5; abundance: NA; CDR3aa: CATSRSRIEETQYF
v_gene: TRBV25-1; j_gene: TRBJ2-1; abundance: NA; CDR3aa: CASTEGGINEQFF
v_gene: TRBV13; j_gene: TRBJ2-2; abundance: NA; CDR3aa: CASSLFAGELFF
v_gene: TRBV2; j_gene: TRBJ2-5; abundance: NA; CDR3aa: CASSRDSQETQYF
v_gene: TRBV6-6; j_gene: TRBJ2-7; abundance: once; CDR3aa: CASSVDGYEQYF
v_gene: TRBV27; j_gene: TRBJ2-1; abundance: NA; CDR3aa: CASKPTSGTEAEQFF
v_gene: TRBV28; j_gene: TRBJ2-7; abundance: NA; CDR3aa: CASSLPTSGRYEQYF
v_gene: TRBV9; j_gene: TRBJ2-3; abundance: NA; CDR3aa: CASKSDHVSDTQYF
v_gene: TRBV30; j_gene: TRBJ2-1; abundance: NA; CDR3aa: CAWSPPRYEQFF
v_gene: TRBV27; j_gene: TRBJ2-5; abundance: NA; CDR3aa: CASSPASQYF
v_gene: TRBV7-2; j_gene: TRBJ2-5; abundance: few; CDR3aa: CASSEDREETQYF
v_gene: TRBV7-3; j_gene: TRBJ2-1; abundance: NA; CDR3aa: CASSLTAGEQFF
v_gene: TRBV10-3; j_gene: TRBJ2-1; abundance: NA; CDR3aa: CATTSDSYNEQFF
v_gene: TRBV29-1; j_gene: TRBJ2-7; abundance: few; CDR3aa: CSALSGVYEQYF
v_gene: TRBV4-1; j_gene: TRBJ1-5; abundance: NA; CDR3aa: CASSQGFGRGSNQPQHF
v_gene: TRBV5-1; j_gene: TRBJ2-7; abundance: NA; CDR3aa: CASSLFIGQDRVDEQYF
v_gene: TRBV21-1; j_gene: TRBJ1-1; abundance: NA; CDR3aa: CARRHRDTEAFF
v_gene: TRBV30; j_gene: TRBJ2-1; abundance: large; CDR3aa: CAWSEGGLYLYNEQFF
v_gene: TRBV7-3; j_gene: TRBJ2-1; abundance: NA; CDR3aa: CASSSYGPVVDEQFF
v_gene: TRBV6-5; j_gene: NA; abundance: NA; CDR3aa: CASSTGQGVAYEQYF
v_gene: TRBV5-1; j_gene: TRBJ2-2; abundance: NA; CDR3aa: CASSLAPGRAGELFF
v_gene: TRBV6-1; j_gene: TRBJ2-4; abundance: NA; CDR3aa: CASSEPDPQNIQYF
v_gene: TRBV6-4; j_gene: TRBJ2-1; abundance: NA; CDR3aa: CASSAELANNEQFF
v_gene: TRBV4-3; j_gene: TRBJ1-2; abundance: NA; CDR3aa: CASSLHTGGNYGYTF
v_gene: TRBV27; j_gene: TRBJ2-1; abundance: NA; CDR3aa: CASSSRLAGGSYNEQFF
v_gene: TRBV6-4; j_gene: TRBJ2-1; abundance: NA; CDR3aa: CASSLDSDDEQFF
v_gene: TRBV5-1; j_gene: TRBJ2-7; abundance: NA; CDR3aa: CASREVQSSYEQYF
v_gene: TRBV30; j_gene: TRBJ1-5; abundance: NA; CDR3aa: CAWSHADRWDQPQHF
v_gene: TRBV27; j_gene: TRBJ2-1; abundance: NA; CDR3aa: CASSLGQAGNEQFF
v_gene: TRBV28; j_gene: TRBJ2-3; abundance: NA; CDR3aa: CASSLWSSGRGGDTQYF
v_gene: TRBV9; j_gene: TRBJ2-7; abundance: NA; CDR3aa: CASSVSLGSPEQYF